The sequence of this T cell receptor (beta chain) was determined in a study of blood T cell repertoires in COVID-19. The wider study: The United States, Italy and Spain were the sources of the acute and convalescent COVID-19 samples.

TCRdb's table, derived via immunoSEQ multiplex PCR, lists solely in-frame clones and lacks some. The sample lists about 200,000 clones, around 81% occurring once. Participants were placed into cohorts based on the clinical history they reported. This CDR3 spans 14 amino acids. The ends were cut back, 1 base at V and 4 bases at J, with 10 bases in the middle. Germline CDR1 is MGHRA and CDR2 is YSYEKL. This clone was recorded once. The chain links TRBV4-1 to TRBJ1-2, with D tentatively TRBD1 (5 bases). Sequencing input: PBMCs or T cells enriched from blood (not recorded which). The sequence was obtained from a woman in her thirties or forties with acute COVID-19. In nucleotides, the CDR3 is TGCGCCAGCAGCCAAGCAGGGTCCCCCTATGGCTACACCTTC. Its translation is CASSQAGSPYGYTF.